Below, 12 T cell receptor beta chains from the same sample are listed, as sequenced in a study of T cell responses to AZD1222 COVID-19 vaccine. Assay: immunoSEQ multiplex PCR; the TCRdb copy retains only in-frame clones and omits some. This sample has approximately 120,000 clones; approximately 91% occur once, and the top ten carry around 13%. The sequencing here drew on peripheral blood, taken on day 0 of MenACWY control vaccination. The receptor source for this set is an adult in good health.

This clone was observed at least ten times. In nucleotides, the CDR3 is TGTGCCAGCAGGAGGGACCGCGACTCCTATAATTCACCCCTCCACTTT. It encodes CASRRDRDSYNSPLHF. The chain uses TRBV27 and TRBJ1-6; D perhaps matches TRBD1 (5 bases). Germline CDR1 and CDR2: MNHEY and SMNVEV (reference sequence). The CDR3 length is 16 residues. V was shortened by 6 bases and J by 0 bases, with 12 bases between the two germline ends.

In DNA, the CDR3 is TGTGCCAGCTCACGGTCGGCTAGCGGCTACACAGATACGCAGTATTTT. It translates to CASSRSASGYTDTQYF. The chain recombines TRBV18 with TRBJ2-3; 7 nucleotides match TRBD2. J was trimmed by 2 bases and V by 4 bases; bases with no gene match: 9. Germline lookup yields CDR1 KGHSH and CDR2 LQKENI. CDR3 length: 16 amino acids. The full variable domain, completed using reference TRBV18 and TRBJ2-3, is NAGVMQNPRHLVRRRGQEARLRCSPMKGHSHVYWYRQLPEEGLKFMVYLQKENIIDESGMPKERFSAEFPKEGPSILRIQQVVRGDSAAYFCASSRSASGYTDTQYFGPGTRLTVL.

V and J are TRBV5-6 and TRBJ2-7; TRBD1 might be the D (5 bases). The V gene lost 2 bases and the J gene lost 1 base, with 7 bases spanning the gap. The CDR3 runs to 13 residues. The V gene's germline CDR1 is SGHDT and CDR2 YYEEEE. CDR3 DNA sequence: TGTGCCAGCAGCTTTACAGGTTCCTACGAGCAGTACTTC. Translated: CASSFTGSYEQYF.

The rearrangement uses TRBV11-2 and TRBJ1-2; D ambiguous. The germline CDR1 and CDR2 sequences are SGHAT and FQNNGV. The CDR3 is 16 amino acids. V lost 0 bases and J lost 1, with 12 bases in between. The CDR3 is CASSLDRRNINYGYTF. CDR3 coding DNA: TGTGCCAGCAGCTTAGATCGGCGGAATATTAACTATGGCTACACCTTC.

V gene TRBV29-1 combines with J gene TRBJ1-2; 10 positions match TRBD1. The V and J ends lost 6 bases and 8 bases, in that order; junction bases with no gene match: 6. This CDR3 is built from 12 residues. The germline CDR1 and CDR2 sequences are SQVTM and ANQGSEA. The CDR3 DNA reads TGCAGCGTCCCCGACAGGGGGCTAGGCTACACCTTC. This encodes CSVPDRGLGYTF.

The chain couples TRBV9 to TRBJ2-3; 10 nucleotides align to TRBD1. The V segment lost 2 bases and the J segment 4 bases; nucleotides outside the gene matches: 10. Germline V gene lookup returns CDR1 SGDLS and CDR2 YYNGEE. This CDR3 spans 17 amino acids. The CDR3 is CASSVSIRQGAADTQYF. The DNA for the CDR3 is TGTGCCAGCAGCGTCTCAATTCGACAGGGGGCTGCAGATACGCAGTATTTT. Drawing the rest from reference TRBV9 and TRBJ2-3, the complete variable domain is DSGVTQTPKHLITATGQRVTLRCSPRSGDLSVYWYQQSLDQGLQFLIQYYNGEERAKGNILERFSAQQFPDLHSELNLSSLELGDSALYFCASSVSIRQGAADTQYFGPGTRLTVL.

The gene calls are TRBV3-1 (or the pseudogene TRBV3-2) and TRBJ1-1; D is uncertain. This CDR3 region has 13 residues. Germline CDR1 LGHDT, CDR2 YNNKEL (reference sequence). Trimming removed 1 base from V and 4 bases from J, with 7 bases in between. CDR3 sequence (DNA): TGTGCCAGCAGCCAAGGGGAGTTCACTGAAGCTTTCTTT. Translated, it gives CASSQGEFTEAFF.

This rearrangement joins TRBV6-5 to TRBJ1-4; TRBD1 is a possible D gene (5 bases). Trimming left V 4 bases short and J 7 bases short, with 13 bases between. Germline loops: CDR1 MNHEY, CDR2 SVGAGI. The CDR3 length is 14 residues. CDR3 nucleotide sequence: TGTGCCAGCAGTTTCGACAGACCAGGTGAAAAACTGTTTTTT. Translated: CASSFDRPGEKLFF.

The chain links TRBV4-3 to TRBJ1-1; 7 positions match TRBD1. This CDR3 has 14 residues. The V segment lost 4 bases and the J segment 4 bases; nucleotides outside the gene matches: 6. Looked up from germline, CDR1 is LGHNA and CDR2 is YSLEER. In DNA, the CDR3 is TGCGCCAGCAGCCGCAGACAGGGAGGCACTGAAGCTTTCTTT. As protein: CASSRRQGGTEAFF.

CDR3 sequence reads: CASSLHRGEAFF. The DNA of the CDR3 is TGTGCCAGCAGCCTCCACAGGGGTGAAGCTTTCTTT. The chain has TRBV7-9 and TRBJ1-1, with 7 bases aligning to TRBD1. V trimming: 5 bases; J trimming: 7 bases; junction bases outside the gene matches: 4. Germline values: CDR1 SEHNR, CDR2 FQNEAQ (reference sequence). The CDR3 extends over 12 amino acids.

The chain has TRBV15 and TRBJ2-3; TRBD2 agrees at 8 bases. CDR1 is LNHNV, CDR2 YYDKDF, per germline (reference sequence). The CDR3 runs to 14 residues. After removal of 5 bases from V and 7 bases from J, the junction contained 8 bases not matched to a gene. The CDR3 nucleotides read TGTGCCACCAGCGGAGCGGGGGTAGGAAATACGCAGTATTTT. This translates into CATSGAGVGNTQYF.

This clone was recorded only once. The chain couples TRBV11-2 to TRBJ2-7; TRBD1 or TRBD2 may be the D gene (5 bases each). The CDR3 is 14 residues long. With 2 bases removed from V and 3 bases from J, the gap between germline ends came to 11 bases. The V gene's germline CDR1 is SGHAT and CDR2 FQNNGV. The CDR3 DNA sequence: TGTGCCAGCAGCTTACCTGGGACCTACTACGAGCAGTACTTC. Translated: CASSLPGTYYEQYF.